The subject of this entry is one T cell receptor (beta chain). This clonotype was detected only a few times. The antigen it binds to is not known. There are no base qualities to consult, and no much larger clone falls within one base. This record comes from a study of T-cell memory formation after mild COVID-19 (dated by TCRdb to about 2021). In the study overall: TCR sequence clusters from the two donors were found to be largely donor specific. T-cell clones expanding and contracting after mild COVID-19 in a couple of donors were tracked by longitudinal TCRalpha and TCRbeta repertoire sequencing. Two young, previously healthy adult volunteers, one female and one male, were included in the cohort.

Ficoll-Paque density gradient centrifugation was used to isolate PBMCs. The sequencer listed for this sample is Illumina NovaSeq 6000. TCRalpha and TCRbeta cDNA libraries were built by 5'RACE with constant-segment primers, adding sample barcodes and unique molecular identifiers. RNA was extracted from every sample with Trizol reagent. Amplification of the libraries took two PCR steps, and the second step added a second sample barcode plus Illumina TruSeq adapters. Sequencing of libraries was performed on an Illumina NovaSeq with 2 x 150 bp paired-end reads. Per the authors' processing: Reads were demultiplexed and collapsed into UMI-guided consensus sequences with migec v1.2.7. Using mixcr v2.1.11, UMI consensuses were aligned to TRA and TRB V and J templates and then assembled into clonotypes. A clonotype was counted as expanded or contracted only if both edgeR and NoisET called the change significant, with noise models trained on biological replicates. For edgeR calls, the cutoffs were a false discovery rate-adjusted p below 0.01 and a log2 fold-change threshold of 1. As an exploratory analysis of dynamics, PCA with hierarchical clustering was applied to max-normalized trajectories of the 1000 most abundant clonotypes. Separately sequenced CD4+ and CD8+ repertoires were used to assign a CD4 or CD8 phenotype to each responding clone. TCRdb ran its own pipeline on the public reads, namely fastp trimming at Q25 and MiXCR clone calling, and kept in-frame beta chains. Records with the same CDR3 protein are collapsed into one entry carrying the most frequent genes and DNA. These V and J calls are TCRdb output, not the study's own analysis. For this sample the table gives about 82,000 distinct CDR3 sequences, of which approximately 16% were detected only once. In total, the top ten clones hold roughly two fifths of the sample.

The study at large found these results: The study included only a couple of mild cases, and larger cohorts that include severe cases with pre-infection samples were judged to be necessary. Whether the second-wave clones peaking on day 37 were SARS-CoV-2 specific was not confirmed. From day 15 to 85, contracting clones showed balanced CD4/CD8 phenotypes, whereas a second wave of clones that expanded from day 15 to 37 leaned towards CD4+. The detection of some responding clones in pre-infection memory suggests that pre-existing cross-reactive memory T cells joined the SARS-CoV-2 response. Contracting CD4+ clones turned up mainly in the CM and EM memory subsets, whereas EMRA was where CD8+ clones were enriched.

Measured from the cysteine to the phenylalanine, the CDR3 is 17 residues long. Kept here is only the CDR3 DNA, which spans 51 bases and is read in frame from base 1. For this chain, trimming is 1 base at the V end and 10 bases at the J end, and the number of junction bases without a gene match is 11. CDR1 and CDR2, looked up from the germline V gene, are SGHVS and FQNEAQ. The chain couples TRBV7-8 to TRBJ2-1; a stretch of 12 junction bases matches TRBD2. Sequencing input: PBMCs or a T cell subset sorted from them (not recorded which). This clonotype was sampled from a man between 18 and 29 years old who had mild COVID-19 (a few samples of this study predate the infection). The sample titles of this study are shuffled in the database, so cell type and time point are left out; the donor was told from shared clones. The DNA sequence follows: TGTGCCAGCAGCTTAGGTTGGTCTAGCGGGGGGGCCCGGGAGCAGTTCTTC. It specifies CASSLGWSSGGAREQFF.